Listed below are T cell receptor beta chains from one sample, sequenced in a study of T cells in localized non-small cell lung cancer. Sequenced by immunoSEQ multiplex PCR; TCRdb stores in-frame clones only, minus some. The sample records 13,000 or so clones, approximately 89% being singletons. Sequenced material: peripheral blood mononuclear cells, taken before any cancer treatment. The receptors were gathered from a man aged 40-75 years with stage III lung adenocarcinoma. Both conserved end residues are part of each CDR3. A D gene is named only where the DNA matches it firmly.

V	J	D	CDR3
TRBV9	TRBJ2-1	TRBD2	CASTLSGNSYNEQFF
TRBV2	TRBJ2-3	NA	CASISPRRTQGNTQYF
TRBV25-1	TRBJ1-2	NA	CASSEFRGIADGYTF
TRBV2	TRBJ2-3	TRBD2	CASSENRAGGPATQYF
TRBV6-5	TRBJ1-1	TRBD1	CASSLDRRMNTEAFF
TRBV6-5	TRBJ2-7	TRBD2	CASTPGLADEQYF
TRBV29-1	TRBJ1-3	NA	CSVERTAGNTIYF
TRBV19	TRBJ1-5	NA	CASDTTGNSNQPQHF
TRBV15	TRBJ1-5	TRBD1	CATSRVPGQGGYSNQPQHF
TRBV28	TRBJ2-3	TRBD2	CASRRTSGRSDTQYF
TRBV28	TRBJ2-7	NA	CASSLSPPGIDF
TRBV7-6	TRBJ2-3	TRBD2	CASSQTSGRAYGTDTQYF
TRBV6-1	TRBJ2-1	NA	CASSWTGGSNEQFF
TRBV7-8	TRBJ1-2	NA	CASSLVPPLPGAAYAYGYTF
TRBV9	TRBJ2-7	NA	CASSEAEGNYEQYF
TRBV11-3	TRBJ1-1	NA	CASSLDGQYDTEAFF
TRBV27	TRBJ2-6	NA	CASSSNPSTGQAF
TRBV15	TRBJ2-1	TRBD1	CATSISGQTYNEQFF
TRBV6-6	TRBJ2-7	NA	CASSYPGDEQYF
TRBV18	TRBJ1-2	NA	CASSPFLESANYGYTF
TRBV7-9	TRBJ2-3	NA	CASSLDAPSDTQYF
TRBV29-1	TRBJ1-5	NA	CSVQQGNNQPQHF
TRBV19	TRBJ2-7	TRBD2	CASSRWLAEPYEQYF
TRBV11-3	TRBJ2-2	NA	CASSTTGPTGELFF
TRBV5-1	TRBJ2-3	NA	CASSPGWGTSTDTQYF
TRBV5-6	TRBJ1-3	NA	CASTFGGSGNTIYF
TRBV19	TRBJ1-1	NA	CASSIGGHGFGTEAFF
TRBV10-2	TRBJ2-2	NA	CASANGGGTGELFF
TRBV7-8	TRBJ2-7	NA	CASRPTPDGYEQYF
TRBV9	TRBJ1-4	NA	CASSSSGPGLFF
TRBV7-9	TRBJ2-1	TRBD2	CASSSILAGVSNEQFF
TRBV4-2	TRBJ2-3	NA	CASSQEWRATDTQYF
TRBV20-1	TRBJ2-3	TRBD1	CSAPRDRVRYF
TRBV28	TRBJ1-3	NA	CASSFVSGSGNTIYF
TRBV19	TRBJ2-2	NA	CASSTLWTATGELFF
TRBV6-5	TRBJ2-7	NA	CASRPRGRAYEQYF
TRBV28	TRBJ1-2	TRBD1	CASSSQGAGNYGYTF
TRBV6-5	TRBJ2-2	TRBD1	CASRGRGQDTGELFF
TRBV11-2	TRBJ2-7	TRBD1	CASSLDRSYSYEQYF
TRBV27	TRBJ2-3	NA	CASSPRRGDTQYF
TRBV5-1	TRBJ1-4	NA	CASSFGTNEKLFF
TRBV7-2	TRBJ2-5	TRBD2	CASSLHLAVGRETQYF
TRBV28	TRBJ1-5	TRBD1	CASSLGGTVNQPQHF
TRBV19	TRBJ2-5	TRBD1	CASSIPGTEETQYF
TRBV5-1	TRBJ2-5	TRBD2	CASSSRRTSGTETQYF
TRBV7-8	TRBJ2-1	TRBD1	CASSLDRVAEQFF
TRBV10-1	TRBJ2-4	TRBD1	CASSGTVGNIQYF
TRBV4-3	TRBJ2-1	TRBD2	CASSQDLAGVRNEQFF
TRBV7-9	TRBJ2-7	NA	CASSPEIDSLRQYF
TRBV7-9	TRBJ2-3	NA	CASSLLSLATDTQYF
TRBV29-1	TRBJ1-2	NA	CSVAAGPGYGYTF
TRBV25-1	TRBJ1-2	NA	CASSDPSKTHGYTF
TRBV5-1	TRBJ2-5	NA	CASSLPDMQETQYF
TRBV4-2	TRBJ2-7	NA	CASSQEWMYEQYF
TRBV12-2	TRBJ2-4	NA	CASRLVREGDIQYF
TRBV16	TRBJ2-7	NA	CASSQSPFYEQYF
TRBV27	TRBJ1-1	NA	CASRSSGAVNTEAFF
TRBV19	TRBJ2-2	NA	CASSIRPGELFF
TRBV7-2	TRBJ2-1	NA	CASSLARGSQFF
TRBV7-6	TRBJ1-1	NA	CASSLGSVNTEAFF